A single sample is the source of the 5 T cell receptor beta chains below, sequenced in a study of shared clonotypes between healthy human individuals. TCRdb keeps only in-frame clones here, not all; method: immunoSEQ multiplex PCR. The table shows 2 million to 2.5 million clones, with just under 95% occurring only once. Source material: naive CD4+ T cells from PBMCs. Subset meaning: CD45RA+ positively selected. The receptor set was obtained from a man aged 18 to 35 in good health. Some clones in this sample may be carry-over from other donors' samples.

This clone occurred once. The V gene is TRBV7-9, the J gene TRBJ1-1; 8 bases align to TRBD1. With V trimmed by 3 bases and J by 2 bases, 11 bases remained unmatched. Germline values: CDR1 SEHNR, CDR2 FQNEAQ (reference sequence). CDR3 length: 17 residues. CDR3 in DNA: TGTGCCAGCAGCTTCCCCAGGGGGCAATTTAGTAACACTGAAGCTTTCTTT. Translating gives CASSFPRGQFSNTEAFF.

CDR3 DNA: TGTGCCAGCAGTCCTTGGGACAGGGTCTACGAGCAGTACTTC. Its translation: CASSPWDRVYEQYF. The chain combines TRBV28 with TRBJ2-7, with 9 bases matching TRBD1. The CDR3 contains 14 residues. Germline V gene sequence: CDR1 MDHEN, CDR2 SYDVKM. The junction had 5 bases not matched to a gene; V was cut back by 5 bases and J by 3 bases. Full variable domain (missing parts from reference TRBV28 and TRBJ2-7): DVKVTQSSRYLVKRTGEKVFLECVQDMDHENMFWYRQDPGLGLRLIYFSYDVKMKEKGDIPEGYSVSREKKERFSLILESASTNQTSMYLCASSPWDRVYEQYFGPGTRLTVT.

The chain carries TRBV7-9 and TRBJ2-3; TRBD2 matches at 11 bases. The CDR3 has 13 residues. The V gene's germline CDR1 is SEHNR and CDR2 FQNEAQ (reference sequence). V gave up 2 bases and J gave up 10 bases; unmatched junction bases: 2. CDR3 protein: CASSLLTSGAQYF. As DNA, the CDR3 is TGTGCCAGCAGCTTACTGACTAGCGGGGCGCAGTATTTT.

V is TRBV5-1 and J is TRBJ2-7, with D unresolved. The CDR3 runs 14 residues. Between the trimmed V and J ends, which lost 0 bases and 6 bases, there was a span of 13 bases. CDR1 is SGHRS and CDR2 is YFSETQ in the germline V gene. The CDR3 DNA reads TGCGCCAGCAGCTTGGGGTACGTAGAGGCCGAGCAGTACTTC. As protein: CASSLGYVEAEQYF.

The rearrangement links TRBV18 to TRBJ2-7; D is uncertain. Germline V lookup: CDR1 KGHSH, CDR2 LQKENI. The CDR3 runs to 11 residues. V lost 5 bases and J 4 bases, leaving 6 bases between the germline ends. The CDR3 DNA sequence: TGTGCCAGCTCATCTCAGTACGAGCAGTACTTC. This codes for CASSSQYEQYF.